The 14 T cell receptor beta chains below all came from one sample that was sequenced in a study of lymphopenia after photon versus proton radiotherapy. Sequencing used immunoSEQ multiplex PCR; TCRdb keeps in-frame clones, though not all of them. The table records about 160,000 clones, around 85% of them present only once. The sequenced sample was peripheral blood, obtained from a patient treated with photon-based radiotherapy. The receptors were gathered from a man over 45 with gastric cancer.

The chain has TRBV15 and TRBJ2-2; 12 bases agree with TRBD2. V lost 5 bases to trimming and J lost 7 bases; unmatched junction nucleotides: 8. Germline-derived CDR1 and CDR2 are LNHNV and YYDKDF (reference sequence). The CDR3 consists of 16 residues. In nucleotides, the CDR3 is TGTGCCACCAGCTACGGACTAGCGGGACAGGACGGGGAGCTGTTTTTT. Its protein product is CATSYGLAGQDGELFF. The whole variable domain, remainder taken from reference TRBV15 and TRBJ2-2, is DAMVIQNPRYQVTQFGKPVTLSCSQTLNHNVMYWYQQKSSQAPKLLFHYYDKDFNNEADTPDNFQSRRPNTSFCFLDIRSPGLGDTAMYLCATSYGLAGQDGELFFGEGSRLTVL.

The chain couples TRBV10-2 to TRBJ1-5; D unresolved. The CDR3 is 13 residues long. Germline V gene data show CDR1 as WSHSY and CDR2 as SAAADI. The germline V and J ends were trimmed by 6 bases and 9 bases, with 15 bases remaining between them. CDR3 region: CASRGGPASPQHF. For the CDR3, the DNA is TGCGCCAGCAGGGGAGGGCCCGCGTCGCCCCAGCATTTT.

The V call is TRBV2, the J call TRBJ2-7; no definite D call. This CDR3 has 13 amino acids. CDR1 is SNHLY and CDR2 is FYNNEI in the germline V gene. V shed 5 bases and J shed 3 bases, with 11 bases lying between them. CDR3 residues: CASSSSANYEQYF. CDR3 bases: TGTGCCAGCAGTTCGTCCGCCAACTACGAGCAGTACTTC.

This rearrangement joins TRBV6-5 to TRBJ1-2, with D possibly matching TRBD1 (5 bases). Trimming pared 0 bases from V and 5 bases from J, leaving 13 bases between. The CDR3 contains 15 residues. In germline, CDR1 is MNHEY, CDR2 SVGAGI. The CDR3 sequence: CASSYSYTGAYGYTF. The CDR3 coding sequence is TGTGCCAGCAGTTACTCCTACACAGGTGCTTATGGCTACACCTTC.

V and J are TRBV14 and TRBJ1-1; D remains unclear. The CDR3 covers 15 residues. Trimming left V 0 bases short and J 3 bases short, with 11 bases between. Germline CDR1 and CDR2: SGHDN and FVKESK. CDR3 bases: TGTGCCAGCAGCCAAGATCGACCGGGCTACACTGAAGCTTTCTTT. Amino acids: CASSQDRPGYTEAFF.

The chain is built from TRBV11-1 and TRBJ2-7, with D tentatively TRBD2 (5 bases). V dropped 2 bases and J dropped 1 base, with 12 bases sitting between them. The CDR3 is 15 amino acids. The germline V gene encodes CDR1 SGHAT and CDR2 FQDESV (reference sequence). CDR3 amino acids: CASSLRGMGSYEQYF. CDR3 DNA: TGTGCCAGCAGCTTACGGGGAATGGGTTCCTACGAGCAGTACTTC.

The chain joins TRBV5-4 to TRBJ2-6; D not resolved. From germline, CDR1 is SGHNT and CDR2 YYREEE (reference sequence). V dropped 4 bases and J dropped 0 bases, with 14 bases sitting between them. CDR3 length: 17 residues. The CDR3 reads CASSTLGRSSGANVLTF. The CDR3 coding sequence is TGTGCCAGCAGCACCCTAGGCCGTAGCTCTGGGGCCAACGTCCTGACTTTC.

The rearrangement joins TRBV5-8 to TRBJ2-1, with 10 bases lining up with TRBD2. The CDR3 length is 17 residues. Germline-derived CDR1 and CDR2 are SGHTS and YDEGEE. After removal of 0 bases from V and 5 bases from J, the junction contained 8 bases not matched to a gene. This chain's CDR3 is CASSLDNLAGVNNEQFF. In DNA, the CDR3 is TGTGCCAGCAGCTTGGATAACCTAGCGGGGGTTAACAATGAGCAGTTCTTC.

The chain links TRBV7-3 to TRBJ2-5; 9 nucleotides align to TRBD2. The CDR3 runs 14 residues. V trimming: 5 bases; J trimming: 4 bases; junction bases outside the gene matches: 5. In germline, CDR1 is SGHTA, CDR2 FQGTGA. The CDR3 here is CASSVGTSPETQYF. DNA of the CDR3: TGTGCCAGCAGCGTCGGGACTAGCCCAGAGACCCAGTACTTC.

The chain uses TRBV6-4 and TRBJ2-5; no clear D. The CDR3 runs to 11 residues. The V end was cut by 7 bases, the J end by 4 bases, with 7 bases between. Per the germline V gene, CDR1 is MRHNA and CDR2 is SNTAGT. In DNA, the CDR3 is TGTGCCAGCATCTCGTCAGAGACCCAGTACTTC. It codes for CASISSETQYF.

The gene calls are TRBV7-2 and TRBJ2-7, with D possibly matching TRBD1 (5 bases). CDR3 length equals 15 residues. Between the trimmed V and J ends, which lost 7 bases and 2 bases, there was a span of 18 bases. CDR1 and CDR2 from the germline V gene are SGHTA and FQGNSA. CDR3 loop: CASTPGRQHTYEQYF. In DNA form, the CDR3 reads TGTGCCAGCACCCCAGGGCGCCAGCACACCTACGAGCAGTACTTC.

This clone was detected only once. V and J are TRBV6-4 and TRBJ2-7, with TRBD2 matching over 7 bases. CDR3 size: 14 residues. V gave up 10 bases and J gave up 3 bases; unmatched junction bases: 12. Germline V gene data show CDR1 as MRHNA and CDR2 as SNTAGT. CDR3: CATTRTSLDYEQYF. The CDR3 region has the DNA TGTGCCACTACCCGGACTAGTCTTGACTACGAGCAGTACTTC.

This chain links TRBV7-9 with TRBJ2-2, with TRBD1 identical over 7 bases. Unmatched junction bases numbered 10, after V lost 5 bases and J lost 1 base. CDR1 is SEHNR, CDR2 FQNEAQ, per germline (reference sequence). This CDR3 comprises 17 residues. The CDR3: CASSTRDRVLNTGELFF. CDR3 in DNA: TGTGCCAGCAGCACCCGAGACAGGGTGTTGAACACCGGGGAGCTGTTTTTT.

This clone was picked up one time. J is TRBJ2-7 and V is TRBV7-9; TRBD1 is a possible D gene (6 bases). V was pared by 0 bases and J by 3 bases, with 15 bases between. The length of the CDR3 is 16 residues. Per germline, CDR1 SEHNR and CDR2 FQNEAQ (reference sequence). The CDR3 sequence: CASSLAHRAPLYEQYF. In nucleotides, the CDR3 is TGTGCCAGCAGCTTAGCGCACAGGGCTCCCCTCTACGAGCAGTACTTC. Based on the CDR3 plus reference TRBV7-9 and TRBJ2-7, the full variable domain is DTGVSQNPRHKITKRGQNVTFRCDPISEHNRLYWYRQTLGQGPEFLTYFQNEAQLEKSRLLSDRFSAERPKGSFSTLEIQRTEQGDSAMYLCASSLAHRAPLYEQYFGPGTRLTVT.